This T cell receptor beta chain appears in the sequencing data of a study of cytomegalovirus exposure and HLA in healthy donors. PCR amplification relied on 60 Vbeta primers (plus 13 Jbeta primers). Produced via immunoSEQ multiplex PCR; TCRdb's table is partial and in-frame only. Among 80,000 to 100,000 clones listed, about 83% were seen once. CDR3 size: 19 residues. The chain couples TRBV1 to TRBJ1-2. TRBV1 is listed as a pseudogene. The sequencing input was PBMCs. This clonotype was sampled from a female donor in good health and CMV-seropositive. CDR3 DNA sequence: TGCACCAGCAGCCAAGATCTTTGGTTGGACTTACGACCTAACTATGGCTACACCTTC. Its protein is CTSSQDLWLDLRPNYGYTF.